This TCR beta chain was identified during a study of cytomegalovirus exposure and HLA in healthy donors. Overall study results and limits: CMV serostatus stood as the only immune exposure information on hand. Earlier analysis found most TCR beta V segments productive about 87% or about 30% of the time. It was taken for granted in presence/absence analyses that sequencing depth across donors was roughly uniform.

This CDR3 is 16 amino acids long. Germline V gives CDR1 LNHDA, CDR2 SQIVND (reference sequence). J was trimmed by 9 bases and V by 5 bases; bases with no gene match: 12. The study ran its PCR with 60 Vbeta and 13 Jbeta primers. The data were produced by immunoSEQ multiplex PCR, yet TCRdb's version contains in-frame clones alone and is incomplete. This sample has about 100,000 clones, with 75% found just once. Notes on this clone: The antigen remains undetermined.

This TCR was recovered from a man aged 50 to 60 in good health and CMV-seronegative. Input material: PBMCs. This sequence joins TRBV19 and TRBJ1-6, with 8 bases identical to TRBD1. CDR3 DNA: TGTGCCAGTAGTTTACTGGACAGGGATTTTGGTTCACCCCTCCACTTT. Amino acid sequence: CASSLLDRDFGSPLHF.